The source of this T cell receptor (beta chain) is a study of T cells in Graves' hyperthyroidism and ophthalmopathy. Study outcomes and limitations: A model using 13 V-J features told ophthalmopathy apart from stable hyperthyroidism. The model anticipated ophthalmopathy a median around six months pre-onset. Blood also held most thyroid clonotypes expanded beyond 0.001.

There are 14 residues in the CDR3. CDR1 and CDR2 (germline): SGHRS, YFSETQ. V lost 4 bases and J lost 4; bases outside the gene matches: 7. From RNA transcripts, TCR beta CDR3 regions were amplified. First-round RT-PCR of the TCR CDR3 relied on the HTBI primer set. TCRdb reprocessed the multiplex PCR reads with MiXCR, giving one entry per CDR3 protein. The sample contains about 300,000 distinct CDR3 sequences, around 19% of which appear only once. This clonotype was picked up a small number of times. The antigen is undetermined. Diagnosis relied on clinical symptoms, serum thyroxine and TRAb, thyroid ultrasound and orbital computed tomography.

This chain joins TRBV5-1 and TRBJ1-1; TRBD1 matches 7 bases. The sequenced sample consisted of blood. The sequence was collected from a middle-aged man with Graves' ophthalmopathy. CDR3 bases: TGCGCCAGCAGCCTTGACAGGGCGGGCACTGAAGCTTTCTTT. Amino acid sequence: CASSLDRAGTEAFF.